These 32 T cell receptor beta chains were sequenced from one sample in a study of low-dose radiotherapy and immunotherapy resistance in tumors. The time point here: before trial treatment. Primers targeting TRAV and TRBV primed first-strand cDNA, covering alpha and beta chains. Using a constant-region primer together with a V-primer adapter, TCRs were subjected to 15 to 20 PCR cycles of amplification. One entry per CDR3 protein, called by TCRdb with MiXCR from the reads. The sample lists under 95,000 distinct CDR3 sequences, around 17% occurring once. The specimen was PBMCs, collected before treatment. All receptors derive from a male donor with prostate cancer.

The V gene is TRBV6-1, the J gene TRBJ2-1; D may match TRBD1 or TRBD2 (6 bases each). V dropped 2 bases and J dropped 9 bases, with 14 bases sitting between them. CDR1 is MNHNS, CDR2 SASEGT, per germline. The CDR3 is made up of 14 amino acids. This CDR3 reads CASSEYGRGGEQFF. DNA for the CDR3: TGTGCCAGCAGTGAATACGGCAGGGGAGGTGAGCAGTTCTTC.

The table lists this clonotype with many counts. This chain links TRBV2 with TRBJ2-3; D is perhaps TRBD1 or TRBD2 (5 bases each). CDR1 is SNHLY and CDR2 is FYNNEI in the germline V gene. V was pared by 9 bases and J by 4 bases, with 14 bases between. This CDR3 has 13 residues. CDR3 residues: CARGEDLSDTQYF. CDR3 DNA sequence: TGTGCCAGGGGGGAAGACCTATCAGATACGCAGTATTTT.

The chain combines TRBV5-6 with TRBJ2-7, with D perhaps TRBD1 (5 bases). The germline gives CDR1 SGHDT, CDR2 YYEEEE. The V and J ends lost 0 bases and 0 bases respectively, with 7 bases between them. This CDR3 is built from 14 residues. The DNA of the CDR3 is TGTGCCAGCAGCTTGGGTCAGGGCTCCTACGAGCAGTACTTC. It specifies CASSLGQGSYEQYF.

The rearrangement uses TRBV10-3 and TRBJ1-2, with TRBD1 as a possible D gene (6 bases). V was trimmed by 3 bases and J by 8 bases, leaving 19 bases between them. Germline CDR1 reads ENHRY; CDR2 reads SYGVKD. The CDR3 has 15 amino acids. CDR3 sequence reads: CAISDPGAVPSGYTF. CDR3 DNA: TGTGCCATCAGTGACCCGGGGGCAGTTCCCTCCGGCTACACCTTC.

Note on this clonotype: A much larger clone lies one base from this, so it may be a read error. The chain has TRBV2 and TRBJ2-3, with a tentative D call TRBD2 (6 bases). Looked up from germline, CDR1 is SNHLY and CDR2 is FYNNEI. The CDR3 contains 11 residues. The CDR3 reads CATRSGTFPHF. The CDR3 DNA reads TGTGCCACTAGATCCGGGACTTTCCCTCATTTT.

This clonotype was picked up many times. The chain couples TRBV6-5 to TRBJ2-5; TRBD2 matches 7 bases. Losses at the gene ends were 2 bases for V and 7 bases for J; bases not matched to a gene: 10. CDR1 is MNHEY, CDR2 SVGAGI, per germline. CDR3 length: 15 residues. Here the CDR3 reads CASSYRPSGLGTQYF. DNA of the CDR3: TGTGCCAGCAGTTACCGCCCTAGCGGCCTGGGGACCCAGTACTTC.

The sample holds many counts of this clonotype. The chain uses TRBV6-1 and TRBJ1-5, with a weak D call TRBD1 (5 bases). Germline CDR1 is MNHNS and CDR2 is SASEGT. This CDR3 has 14 residues. Trimming cost V 2 bases and J 11 bases, with 16 bases left between them. The CDR3 region is CASSEFAGRATQHF. In nucleotides, the CDR3 is TGTGCCAGCAGTGAATTCGCAGGGCGGGCGACCCAGCATTTT.

The V call is TRBV6-8, the J call TRBJ2-3; 8 bases map to TRBD2. The CDR3 is made up of 17 amino acids. CDR1 is MNHGY and CDR2 is SAAAGT in the germline V gene. With V trimmed by 8 bases and J by 1 base, 14 bases remained unmatched. As DNA, the CDR3 is TGTGCCAGCCAGCCGGTTGGCCGGGGGGGCGGCACAGATACGCAGTATTTT. This encodes CASQPVGRGGGTDTQYF.

The chain employs TRBV27 and TRBJ2-2, with 12 nucleotides matching TRBD1. J lost 8 bases, V lost 6 bases, and 7 bases had no gene match. CDR3 length: 15 residues. Germline CDR1 reads MNHEY; CDR2 reads SMNVEV (reference sequence). In DNA form, the CDR3 reads TGTGCCAGCAGACCGGGACAGGGGGCCTCTGGGGAGCTGTTTTTT. Translation gives CASRPGQGASGELFF.

Note on this clonotype: A far bigger clonotype differs at one base, so this is likely a read error. The rearrangement joins TRBV2 to TRBJ2-7; D is perhaps TRBD1 (7 bases). With 2 bases removed from V and 7 bases from J, the gap between germline ends came to 18 bases. Germline V gives CDR1 SNHLY, CDR2 FYNNEI. There are 15 residues in the CDR3. DNA of the CDR3: TGTGCCAGCAGTGAACTGGGACAGCTCGGGAGTGAGCAGTACTTC. This translates into CASSELGQLGSEQYF.

The table lists this clonotype with many counts. The chain couples TRBV12-3 or TRBV12-4 to TRBJ1-2, with TRBD1 identical over 12 bases. This CDR3 spans 14 amino acids. V gave up 6 bases and J gave up 8 bases; unmatched junction bases: 7. The CDR3 coding sequence is TGTGCCAGCAGGTCGGGACAGGGGGCTCGCGGCTACACCTTC. Its protein product is CASRSGQGARGYTF.

In this sample, this clonotype turned up many times. The chain uses TRBV20-1 and TRBJ1-5; TRBD1 matches 7 bases. V trimming: 6 bases; J trimming: 7 bases; junction bases outside the gene matches: 6. The CDR3 consists of 12 residues. The germline gives CDR1 DFQATT, CDR2 SNEGSKA (reference sequence). The CDR3 spells CSAGQAGQPQHF. CDR3 nucleotides: TGCAGTGCCGGACAGGCTGGGCAGCCCCAGCATTTT.

This clonotype was seen ten or more times. The rearrangement uses TRBV20-1 and TRBJ2-5, with 13 bases aligning to TRBD2. From germline, CDR1 is DFQATT and CDR2 SNEGSKA (reference sequence). CDR3 length: 16 amino acids. With 6 bases clipped from V and 1 base from J, the junction kept 8 bases outside the gene matches. The DNA of the CDR3 is TGCAGTGCCACAACTGGACTAGCGGGGGTCCAAGAGACCCAGTACTTC. Translating gives CSATTGLAGVQETQYF.

In its sample, this clonotype was seen many times. The V gene is TRBV20-1, the J gene TRBJ2-4; a weak D match, TRBD1 (5 bases). Trimming shortened V by 0 bases and J by 5 bases, and 14 bases separated the two germline ends. This CDR3 has 15 residues. Per germline, CDR1 DFQATT and CDR2 SNEGSKA (reference sequence). CDR3 sequence: CSARDAGFSENIQYF. The CDR3 coding sequence is TGCAGTGCTAGAGACGCAGGGTTTTCAGAAAACATTCAGTACTTC.

This clonotype was seen repeatedly, ten times or more. CDR3 in DNA: TGTGCCAGCAGCCTCGCGGGGGTGGGTGAAGCTTTCTTT. Its protein product is CASSLAGVGEAFF. This rearrangement joins TRBV11-2 to TRBJ1-1, with a tentative D call TRBD1 (5 bases). Germline CDR1 and CDR2: SGHAT and FQNNGV. This CDR3 region has 13 residues. Deletions cut 5 bases from V and 7 bases from J, with 14 bases between.

Ten or more counts support this clonotype. V usage is TRBV12-3 or TRBV12-4 and J usage is TRBJ1-2, with D possibly being TRBD1 (5 bases). This CDR3 contains 13 residues. V was clipped by 6 bases and J by 7 bases, with 15 bases between them. CDR3 DNA sequence: TGTGCCAGCAGCAATGGGAGGGGCCTTGGCTACACCTTC. It codes for CASSNGRGLGYTF.

This clonotype was counted only a few times. The chain carries TRBV20-1 and TRBJ2-3; TRBD1 is a possible D gene (6 bases). Between the trimmed V and J ends, which lost 1 base and 11 bases, there was a span of 22 bases. Looked up from germline, CDR1 is DFQATT and CDR2 is SNEGSKA (reference sequence). The CDR3 is made up of 15 amino acids. The CDR3 sequence: CSARGTAVHRSGQYF. CDR3 DNA sequence: TGCAGTGCTAGAGGGACAGCGGTACACAGATCTGGGCAGTATTTT.

This clonotype was picked up a small number of times. This chain links TRBV11-2 with TRBJ2-1; D gene unclear. V was trimmed by 6 bases and J by 5 bases, leaving 17 bases between them. CDR1 and CDR2 from the germline V gene are SGHAT and FQNNGV. CDR3 length: 15 residues. The CDR3, as DNA: TGTGCCAGCAGAAACCTCCCAAAAATTCACAATGAGCAGTTCTTC. This encodes CASRNLPKIHNEQFF.

The chain uses TRBV12-3 or TRBV12-4 and TRBJ1-1; tentative D call: TRBD1 (5 bases). This CDR3 is 16 amino acids long. Trimming removed 6 bases from V and 4 bases from J, with 21 bases in between. The CDR3 coding sequence is TGTGCCAGCAGCCCCCAGGGAAGGGGCAAGGGCACTGAAGCTTTCTTT. It translates to CASSPQGRGKGTEAFF.

This clonotype showed up many times. This chain links TRBV6-5 with TRBJ2-3; 10 bases agree with TRBD2. V shed 3 bases and J 5 bases; nucleotides not matched to a gene: 5. The length of the CDR3 is 15 residues. The germline CDR1 and CDR2 sequences are MNHEY and SVGAGI. CDR3 bases: TGTGCCAGCAGTTATAGCGGGGGGCCGGGAGATACGCAGTATTTT. It yields the protein CASSYSGGPGDTQYF.

This clonotype was recorded at least ten times. The chain employs TRBV20-1 and TRBJ2-6, with 10 bases that match TRBD1. CDR3 size: 18 residues. Losses at the gene ends were 3 bases for V and 1 base for J; bases not matched to a gene: 9. Germline V gene data show CDR1 as DFQATT and CDR2 as SNEGSKA (reference sequence). Written as DNA, the CDR3 is TGCAGTGCTAGGGGTAGAGACAGGGGGCCTTCTGGGGCCAACGTCCTGACTTTC. Amino acids: CSARGRDRGPSGANVLTF.

This clonotype showed up many times. The chain uses TRBV20-1 and TRBJ1-1; tentatively, D is TRBD1 (5 bases). Looked up from germline, CDR1 is DFQATT and CDR2 is SNEGSKA (reference sequence). Trimming removed 3 bases at V and 1 base at J, with 6 bases between. This CDR3 contains 12 residues. DNA of the CDR3: TGCAGTGCTAGGGGGGGGAACACTGAAGCTTTCTTT. Translating gives CSARGGNTEAFF.

This clonotype was observed once. A far larger clone is only one base removed, so a read error is likely. The rearrangement joins TRBV30 to TRBJ2-1; 9 nucleotides match TRBD1. The germline V gene encodes CDR1 GTSNPN and CDR2 SVGIG (reference sequence). CDR3 length equals 17 residues. The J segment lost 10 bases and the V segment lost 2 bases, leaving 18 bases of the junction unmatched. The CDR3 here is CAWSLPQGADWSYEQFF. CDR3 nucleotide sequence: TGTGCCTGGAGTCTTCCACAGGGGGCCGATTGGTCCTACGAGCAGTTCTTC.

This sequence joins TRBV30 and TRBJ2-1, with TRBD2 matching over 9 bases. The V gene end was trimmed by 1 base and the J gene end by 9 bases; junction bases not matched to a gene: 4. This CDR3 has 13 amino acids. From germline, CDR1 is GTSNPN and CDR2 SVGIG (reference sequence). CDR3 protein: CAWSEGGRGEQFF. Written as DNA, the CDR3 is TGTGCCTGGAGTGAGGGCGGGAGGGGTGAGCAGTTCTTC.

The V call is TRBV15, the J call TRBJ2-1, with D perhaps matching TRBD1 (5 bases). Trimming shortened V by 0 bases and J by 4 bases, and 10 bases separated the two germline ends. The CDR3 runs 15 residues. Germline V gives CDR1 LNHNV, CDR2 YYDKDF (reference sequence). The CDR3 loop reads CATSRDPQAYNEQFF. The DNA of the CDR3 is TGTGCCACCAGCAGAGACCCACAGGCTTACAATGAGCAGTTCTTC. Complete variable domain (other parts from reference TRBV15 and TRBJ2-1): DAMVIQNPRYQVTQFGKPVTLSCSQTLNHNVMYWYQQKSSQAPKLLFHYYDKDFNNEADTPDNFQSRRPNTSFCFLDIRSPGLGDTAMYLCATSRDPQAYNEQFFGPGTRLTVL.

This clonotype came up many times. The chain couples TRBV2 to TRBJ2-7; D may be TRBD1 or TRBD2 (5 bases each). Germline lookup yields CDR1 SNHLY and CDR2 FYNNEI. CDR3 length equals 13 residues. V lost 10 bases, J lost 5 bases, and 18 bases lay in between. The CDR3 spells CATGTDNGHEQYF. CDR3 nucleotides: TGTGCCACCGGGACGGACAACGGCCACGAGCAGTACTTC.

Many counts were recorded for this clonotype. The gene calls are TRBV29-1 and TRBJ2-3; a weak D match, TRBD1 (5 bases). Trimming took off 6 bases at V and 2 bases at J, with 15 bases between the two ends. The germline gives CDR1 SQVTM, CDR2 ANQGSEA. The CDR3 sequence is 14 residues long. CDR3 sequence: CSVDPGGATDTQYF. CDR3 sequence (DNA): TGCAGCGTGGACCCCGGTGGGGCCACAGATACGCAGTATTTT.

Ten or more counts support this clonotype. V is TRBV2 and J is TRBJ2-4; tentatively, D is TRBD1 (5 bases). V lost 0 bases to trimming and J lost 7 bases, with 10 bases between them. CDR1 is SNHLY and CDR2 is FYNNEI in the germline V gene. The CDR3 covers 14 residues. CDR3 residues: CASSEAGPGNIQYF. DNA for the CDR3: TGTGCCAGCAGTGAAGCGGGGCCAGGGAACATTCAGTACTTC.

The rearrangement uses TRBV2 and TRBJ2-1, with 7 bases aligning to TRBD1. Looked up from germline, CDR1 is SNHLY and CDR2 is FYNNEI. V gave up 5 bases and J gave up 14 bases; unmatched junction bases: 9. This CDR3 region has 12 residues. The CDR3 region is CASSRETGMEFF. In nucleotides, the CDR3 is TGTGCCAGCAGTAGGGAGACAGGGATGGAGTTCTTC.

This clonotype was detected ten times or more. The J gene is TRBJ2-2, the V gene TRBV6-2 or TRBV6-3; D is possibly TRBD1 (5 bases). The CDR3 is 17 amino acids. V dropped 0 bases and J dropped 6 bases, with 17 bases sitting between them. Germline CDR1 is MNHEY and CDR2 is SVGEGT. The CDR3 DNA reads TGTGCCAGCAGTTACTCGTCCAATCGACAGATCGCCGGGGAGCTGTTTTTT. Translated, it gives CASSYSSNRQIAGELFF.

This clonotype was recorded at least ten times. This chain connects TRBV29-1 to TRBJ1-1, with TRBD1 identical over 10 bases. The germline CDR1 and CDR2 sequences are SQVTM and ANQGSEA. This CDR3 has 14 amino acids. J was trimmed by 3 bases and V by 4 bases; bases with no gene match: 5. This CDR3 is CSVVIGTGDTEAFF. The CDR3, as DNA: TGCAGCGTTGTAATTGGGACAGGGGACACTGAAGCTTTCTTT.

This clonotype was observed a few times. V gene TRBV5-6 combines with J gene TRBJ2-1; 8 positions agree with TRBD1. The CDR3 is 17 amino acids. CDR1 and CDR2 (germline): SGHDT, YYEEEE. V lost 4 bases and J lost 4; bases outside the gene matches: 13. This CDR3 reads CASSPRQGNLLYNEQFF. For the CDR3, the DNA is TGTGCCAGCAGCCCGCGACAGGGGAACTTACTGTACAATGAGCAGTTCTTC.